This TCR beta chain derives from a study of identifying expanded T cells in peripheral blood. Trimming at V came to 0 bases and at J to 7 bases, leaving 10 bases not matched to a gene. CDR1 and CDR2 (germline): SNHLY, FYNNEI. This CDR3 is built from 17 residues. Here immunoSEQ multiplex PCR was the method, and the copy in TCRdb shows in-frame clones only, minus some. The repertoire includes roughly 81,000 clones, about 83% of them detected once, and 15% to 20% sits in the top ten. Overall study findings and caveats: Across healthy donors, higher total template counts meant significantly greater approximately two-week count variance. Differentially abundant clones: roughly 1.2 between replicates, 16.4 at roughly 15 days, 19 to 20 at four.

Turning to this clone: The antigen remains undetermined.

J is TRBJ1-2 and V is TRBV2, with TRBD1 identical over 11 bases. The sequenced material came from blood. The TCR sequence derives from a person aged 18-70 years in good health. The CDR3 here is CASSEALGTGGVVGYTF. CDR3 coding DNA: TGTGCCAGCAGTGAAGCTCTCGGGACAGGGGGAGTTGTTGGCTACACCTTC.